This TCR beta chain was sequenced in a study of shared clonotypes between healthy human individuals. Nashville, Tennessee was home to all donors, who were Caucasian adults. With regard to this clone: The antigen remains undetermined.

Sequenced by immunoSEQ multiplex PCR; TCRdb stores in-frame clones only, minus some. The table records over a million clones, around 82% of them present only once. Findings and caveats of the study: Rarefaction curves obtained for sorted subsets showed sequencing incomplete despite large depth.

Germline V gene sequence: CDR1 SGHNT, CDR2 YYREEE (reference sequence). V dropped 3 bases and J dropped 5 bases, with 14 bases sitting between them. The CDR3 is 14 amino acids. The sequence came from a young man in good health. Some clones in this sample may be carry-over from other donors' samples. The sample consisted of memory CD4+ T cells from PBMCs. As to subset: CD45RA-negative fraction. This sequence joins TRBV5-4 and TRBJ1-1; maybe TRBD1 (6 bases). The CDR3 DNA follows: TGTGCCAGCAGCTACAGGGCCAGGGAAACTGAAGCTTTCTTT. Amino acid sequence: CASSYRARETEAFF.